The text below deals with one TCR beta chain. Antigen specificity is unknown. This sample is part of a study of shared clonotypes between healthy human individuals. Overall study findings and caveats: Non-shared clonotypes had lower generation probabilities than clonotypes shared by all four sorted-subset donors.

This CDR3 is 13 amino acids long. V dropped 1 base and J dropped 4 bases, with 7 bases sitting between them. Germline CDR1 and CDR2: LGHNA and YSLEER. It was at deep level that the assay was run. Methods used by the authors: Filtering differed, since immunoSEQ gave only junction sequences and no quality scores. The table came from immunoSEQ multiplex PCR; TCRdb's copy has only in-frame clones and leaves some out. V and J calls plus clone size are reproduced from that table; the DNA served to infer D and trimming. The top ten hold around 0.13% of the sample, which has millions of clones, about 95% seen once.

The sequenced sample consisted of naive CD4+ T cells sorted from blood. Regarding subset: CD45RA+ positively selected. This sequence joins TRBV4-3 and TRBJ1-1; D remains ambiguous. This clonotype was sampled from a man aged 18 to 29 in good health. The DNA for the CDR3 is TGCGCCAGCAGCCAAGTGAGGGCCACTGAAGCTTTCTTT. Translated, it gives CASSQVRATEAFF.